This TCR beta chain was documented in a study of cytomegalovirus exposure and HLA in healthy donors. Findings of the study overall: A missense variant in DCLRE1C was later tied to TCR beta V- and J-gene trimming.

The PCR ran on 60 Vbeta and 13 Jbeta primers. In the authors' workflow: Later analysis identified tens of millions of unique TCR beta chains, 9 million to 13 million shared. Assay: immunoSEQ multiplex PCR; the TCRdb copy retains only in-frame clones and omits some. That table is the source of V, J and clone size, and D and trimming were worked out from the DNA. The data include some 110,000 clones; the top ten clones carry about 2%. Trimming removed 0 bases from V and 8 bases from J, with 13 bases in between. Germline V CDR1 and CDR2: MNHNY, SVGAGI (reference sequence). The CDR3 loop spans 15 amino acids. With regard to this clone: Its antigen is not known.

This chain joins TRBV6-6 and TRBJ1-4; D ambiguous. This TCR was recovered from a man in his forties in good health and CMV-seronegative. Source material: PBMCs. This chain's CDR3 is CASSYSQVISEKLFF. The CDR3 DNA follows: TGTGCCAGCAGTTACTCGCAGGTTATCAGCGAAAAACTGTTTTTT.